The 20 T cell receptor beta chains below come from one sample, sequenced in a study of T cells in Graves' hyperthyroidism and ophthalmopathy (dated by TCRdb to between 2019 and 2020). The library was made by multiplex PCR. Sequencing was performed on an Illumina HiSeq 2000. The TCR beta CDR3 regions were amplified from RNA transcripts. The TCR CDR3 was subjected to a first round of RT-PCR using the HTBI primer set and the Qiagen OneStep RT-PCR kit. TCRdb's own reprocessing of the public reads used fastp at Q25 and MiXCR and kept productive beta chains. Identical CDR3 protein sequences are pooled into one entry, listed with their most common genes and DNA. The sample records roughly 250,000 distinct CDR3 sequences, around 22% of which are singletons. Together, the top ten hold under 65% of the sample. The sequencing sample was made of blood. These receptors originate from a man aged 25 to 45 with Graves' ophthalmopathy.

CDR3 residues: CSASWGGLNQPQHF. The CDR3 nucleotides are TGCAGTGCTAGTTGGGGAGGGCTCAATCAGCCCCAGCATTTT. The chain combines TRBV20-1 with TRBJ1-5; unclear D gene. Trimming removed 3 bases from V and 3 bases from J, with 12 bases in between. Looked up from germline, CDR1 is DFQATT and CDR2 is SNEGSKA (reference sequence). The CDR3 is 14 amino acids.

This clonotype was detected ten times or more. This chain links TRBV20-1 with TRBJ2-1; 7 bases are shared with TRBD2. This CDR3 is 17 amino acids long. Germline V gene sequence: CDR1 DFQATT, CDR2 SNEGSKA (reference sequence). The V segment lost 1 base and the J segment 0 bases; nucleotides outside the gene matches: 9. The CDR3 DNA reads as TGCAGTGCTAGAGCATACGGGGGGATAGCCTCCTACAATGAGCAGTTCTTC. This translates into CSARAYGGIASYNEQFF.

The table lists this clonotype with a few counts. CDR3 sequence reads: CASTLGFSYGYTF. CDR3 nucleotides: TGTGCCAGCACCCTGGGGTTTAGTTATGGCTACACCTTC. The chain joins TRBV6-1 to TRBJ1-2, with D uncertain. V lost 7 bases and J 5 bases, leaving 14 bases between the germline ends. Germline CDR1 is MNHNS and CDR2 is SASEGT. CDR3 length equals 13 residues.

In its sample, this clonotype was seen many times. The V gene is TRBV2, the J gene TRBJ2-3; the match to TRBD2 covers 9 bases. The J segment lost 5 bases and the V segment lost 8 bases, leaving 8 bases of the junction unmatched. The CDR3 is made up of 14 amino acids. Germline lookup yields CDR1 SNHLY and CDR2 FYNNEI. The CDR3 DNA follows: TGTGCCAGCTGTAGTGGACTAGCGAGAGATACGCAGTATTTT. Amino acids: CASCSGLARDTQYF. Full variable domain (outside the CDR3, taken from reference TRBV2 and TRBJ2-3): EPEVTQTPSHQVTQMGQEVILRCVPISNHLYFYWYRQILGQKVEFLVSFYNNEISEKSEIFDDQFSVERPDGSNFTLKIRSTKLEDSAMYFCASCSGLARDTQYFGPGTRLTVL.

The chain recombines TRBV7-9 with TRBJ1-6; D possibly corresponds to TRBD1 (5 bases). V lost 5 bases and J lost 3, with 11 bases in between. This CDR3 contains 15 residues. CDR1 and CDR2 from the germline V gene are SEHNR and FQNEAQ (reference sequence). This chain's CDR3 is CASSDDGHYNSPLHF. Here the CDR3 DNA reads TGTGCCAGCAGCGATGACGGACACTATAATTCACCCCTCCACTTT.

This clonotype was counted a few times. This chain links TRBV18 with TRBJ2-7; a weak D match, TRBD1 (6 bases). Trimming removed 2 bases from V and 5 bases from J, with 7 bases in between. The CDR3 runs to 12 residues. CDR1 is KGHSH, CDR2 LQKENI, per germline. The CDR3, as DNA: TGTGCCAGCTCACCAGGGGGCCACGAGCAGTACTTC. Residues: CASSPGGHEQYF. The full variable domain, in which reference TRBV18 and TRBJ2-7 provide the parts outside the CDR3, is NAGVMQNPRHLVRRRGQEARLRCSPMKGHSHVYWYRQLPEEGLKFMVYLQKENIIDESGMPKERFSAEFPKEGPSILRIQQVVRGDSAAYFCASSPGGHEQYFGPGTRLTVT.

The CDR3 DNA reads as TGTGCCAGCAGTCTCGCCTACTACGAGCAGTACTTC. Protein product: CASSLAYYEQYF. The rearrangement uses TRBV28 and TRBJ2-1; D is ambiguous. TRBJ2-7 matches the DNA end more closely, so the J call is doubtful. The CDR3 spans 12 residues. Per germline, CDR1 MDHEN and CDR2 SYDVKM.

This clonotype was seen only a few times. V and J are TRBV28 and TRBJ1-4; tentatively, D is TRBD1 (6 bases). The V and J ends lost 7 bases and 7 bases respectively, with 25 bases between them. Germline CDR1 is MDHEN and CDR2 is SYDVKM. This CDR3 spans 17 amino acids. This CDR3 reads CASIRTSSRDTSEKLFF. The DNA of the CDR3 is TGTGCCAGCATTCGGACTAGCAGCCGGGACACCAGTGAAAAACTGTTTTTT.

The gene calls are TRBV3-1 and TRBJ1-4; D remains unclear. The V end lost 4 bases, the J end lost 6 bases, and 15 bases lay between the germline ends. Germline V lookup: CDR1 LGHDT, CDR2 YNNKEL (reference sequence). This CDR3 has 15 amino acids. The CDR3 DNA follows: TGTGCCAGCAGCCGAAAAGCGGGGTTCGATGAAAAACTGTTTTTT. Encoded protein: CASSRKAGFDEKLFF.

A few counts support this clonotype. V and J are TRBV7-2 and TRBJ2-3; a possible D gene is TRBD1 (6 bases). The germline CDR1 and CDR2 sequences are SGHTA and FQGNSA. This CDR3 comprises 14 residues. Trimming stripped 3 bases from V and 4 bases from J, with 11 bases between. The DNA for the CDR3 is TGTGCCAGCAGCTTCCCTCGGACAGCAGATACGCAGTATTTT. This codes for CASSFPRTADTQYF. Full variable domain (remainder filled in from reference TRBV7-2 and TRBJ2-3): GAGVSQSPSNKVTEKGKDVELRCDPISGHTALYWYRQSLGQGLEFLIYFQGNSAPDKSGLPSDRFSAERTGGSVSTLTIQRTQQEDSAVYLCASSFPRTADTQYFGPGTRLTVL.

This clonotype was counted only a few times. This chain joins TRBV9 and TRBJ2-2; D is ambiguous. The V and J ends lost 3 bases and 8 bases respectively, with 5 bases between them. This CDR3 contains 11 residues. Per the germline V gene, CDR1 is SGDLS and CDR2 is YYNGEE. The CDR3 loop reads CASSEEGELFF. The CDR3 DNA reads as TGTGCCAGCAGCGAGGAGGGGGAGCTGTTTTTT.

The table lists this clonotype with many counts. The genes are TRBV30 and TRBJ1-1; D remains ambiguous. Trimming stripped 5 bases from V and 0 bases from J, with 13 bases between. Per germline, CDR1 GTSNPN and CDR2 SVGIG (reference sequence). The CDR3 contains 14 residues. As DNA, the CDR3 is TGTGCCTGGTGGCCTGACCGAATGAACACTGAAGCTTTCTTT. It is translated as CAWWPDRMNTEAFF.

As regards this clonotype: This CDR3 fails to terminate in the conserved phenylalanine or tryptophan, so it likely reflects a read error. The chain combines TRBV11-3 with TRBJ2-5, with 8 bases that match TRBD2. This CDR3 has 15 amino acids. Per the germline V gene, CDR1 is SGHNT and CDR2 is YENEEA. V was pared by 3 bases and J by 7 bases, with 10 bases of the junction left unmatched. In DNA, the CDR3 is TGTGCCAGCAGCTTTTCGGGAGGGCAAGGAGGGACCCAGTACTCC. The encoded protein is CASSFSGGQGGTQYS.

V usage is TRBV12-3 or TRBV12-4 and J usage is TRBJ2-3; possibly TRBD2 for D (6 bases). Trimming left V 2 bases short and J 7 bases short, with 16 bases between. The CDR3 has 15 amino acids. CDR3 region: CASSLSFGGPNTQYF. The CDR3 DNA reads as TGTGCCAGCAGTTTATCTTTCGGGGGTCCAAATACGCAGTATTTT.

In this sample, this clonotype turned up many times. This chain connects TRBV5-1 to TRBJ2-7, with D tentatively TRBD2 (5 bases). This CDR3 has 15 residues. CDR1 and CDR2 from the germline V gene are SGHRS and YFSETQ. V gave up 4 bases and J gave up 5 bases, with 19 bases separating them. The CDR3 coding sequence is TGCGCCAGCAGCACAAGGACTTCCCCGGTGGACGAGCAGTACTTC. It encodes CASSTRTSPVDEQYF.

The CDR3 bases are TGCAGTGCTAGAGACCCAAAGGCCCCCAATCAGCCCCAGCATTTT. It yields the protein CSARDPKAPNQPQHF. The chain links TRBV20-1 to TRBJ1-5; the D is unclear. The germline V gene encodes CDR1 DFQATT and CDR2 SNEGSKA (reference sequence). V was clipped by 0 bases and J by 3 bases, with 12 bases between them. CDR3 length equals 15 residues.

This clonotype was seen at least ten times. The rearrangement joins TRBV29-1 to TRBJ2-7, with TRBD1 matching over 10 bases. There are 15 residues in the CDR3. With 3 bases clipped from V and 5 bases from J, the junction kept 10 bases outside the gene matches. CDR1 SQVTM and CDR2 ANQGSEA come from the germline V gene. For the CDR3, the DNA is TGCAGCGTTGATGCCCCGGACAGGGGGATTCACGAGCAGTACTTC. Its translation: CSVDAPDRGIHEQYF.

The chain recombines TRBV20-1 with TRBJ1-4; possible D gene TRBD1, 6 bases. The V end was cut by 6 bases, the J end by 6 bases, with 11 bases between. The CDR3 has 12 residues. CDR1 is DFQATT and CDR2 is SNEGSKA in the germline V gene (reference sequence). The CDR3 loop is CSATKGDEKLFF. The DNA for the CDR3 is TGCAGTGCAACCAAGGGGGATGAAAAACTGTTTTTT.

The chain carries TRBV27 and TRBJ1-6; 12 nucleotides align to TRBD1. The V gene end was trimmed by 3 bases and the J gene end by 9 bases; junction bases not matched to a gene: 3. Germline CDR1 is MNHEY and CDR2 is SMNVEV (reference sequence). This CDR3 contains 15 residues. DNA of the CDR3: TGTGCCAGCAGTTTGGGACAGGGGGCCGGTTCACCCCTCCACTTT. This translates into CASSLGQGAGSPLHF.

This rearrangement joins TRBV12-5 to TRBJ1-5; D possibly corresponds to TRBD1 (5 bases). CDR1 is LGHNT and CDR2 is FRNRAP in the germline V gene. Trimming pared 8 bases from V and 0 bases from J, leaving 11 bases between. The CDR3 is made up of 14 amino acids. CDR3 coding DNA: TGTGCTAGTATGGGGGATTATAGCAATCAGCCCCAGCATTTT. Residues: CASMGDYSNQPQHF.